This T cell receptor beta chain was recorded in a study of blood T cell repertoires in COVID-19 (dated by TCRdb to the early 2020s). In the study overall: The collaborator samples originated in the United States, Italy and Spain and spanned the acute and convalescent phases of COVID-19. The prospective study material was composed of cDNA or gDNA derived from T cells, B-cell-depleted T cells, or PBMCs. Deeply sampled blood TCRbeta repertoires from subjects exposed to, actively infected with, or recovered from COVID-19 were included in the dataset. The repertoires were released in a freely available public database meant as a resource for research on the immune response to SARS-CoV-2. Samples were obtained from the ongoing ImmuneRACE study (first 160 participants) and from about 1,300 subjects provided by 6 global collaborators. The sample metadata nearly always contained a de-identified subject ID, COVID-19 status, age in years and sex. Where available, HLA class I and class II types were taken from metadata supplied by the sample provider and were not determined by assay-based typing.

One collaborating source in Seattle enrolled patients during active infection and followed them longitudinally through the course of disease. Whole blood was collected in K2EDTA tubes by collaborating institutions according to the institutions' own protocols. For TCRbeta analysis, collaborator samples were shipped as frozen whole blood, as isolated PBMCs, or as DNA extracted from either sample type. A word on this clone: Its recognized antigen is unknown. There are no base qualities to consult, and no much larger clone falls within one base.

V loses 3 bases, J loses 2 bases, and the germline ends lie 7 bases apart. The CDR3 sequence holds 13 residues, the cysteine and phenylalanine included. The only DNA kept is the CDR3, 39 bases in frame from the first base. The germline V gene (reference sequence) yields LNHDA for CDR1 and SQIVND for CDR2. The paper's findings and limits, for the study overall: How much clinical and demographic metadata was included differed by source and by participant, and the metadata was provided uncurated.

TCRbeta CDR3 regions were amplified from genomic DNA by means of the immunoSEQ Assay, a bias-controlled multiplex PCR. The authors' pipeline ran thus. Within the assay, amplification of reference gene primers was used to estimate how many nucleated cells each sample contained. Sequence reads were collapsed and filtered to measure the absolute abundance of every unique TCRbeta CDR3 rearrangement. For each sample, productive Simpson clonality was calculated by taking the square root of Simpson's diversity index across productive rearrangements. The clones in this table, taken by TCRdb from immuneACCESS, are in-frame only. Not every clone is retained; where verified, under half of the shortfall comes from an unresolved V gene, and the cause of the rest is unknown. V, J and clone size are taken as reported in that table, and D and trimming were inferred from the DNA itself. The sample table shows hundreds of thousands of clones, and 70% to 90% are seen once. The ten largest clones represent around 2.8% of the sample.

This chain is built from TRBV19 and TRBJ1-1; the D gene cannot be resolved reliably. This receptor was obtained from a young woman with COVID-19, enrolled during active disease. Sequencing was done on a sample of peripheral blood. Here is the DNA: TGTGCCAGTAGTATTGAGTATAACACTGAAGCTTTCTTT. Protein translation: CASSIEYNTEAFF.